This TCR beta chain was recorded in a study of early T cells in non-severe SARS-CoV-2 infection. Findings and caveats of the study: VDJdb matching skewed toward anti-spike CD8 responses, missing private and CD4 specificities.

The CDR3 covers 12 residues. Deletions cut 4 bases from V and 3 bases from J, with 6 bases between. Germline values: CDR1 DFQATT, CDR2 SNEGSKA (reference sequence). Turning to this clonotype: Its antigen is undetermined.

Attachment of unique molecular identifiers was made to individual cDNA molecules. TCRdb re-called the 5' RACE reads through MiXCR, storing one row per CDR3 protein. The sample lists 69,000 or so distinct CDR3 sequences; less than 15% were seen once. The chain joins TRBV20-1 to TRBJ2-2; D gene unclear. Input material: whole blood. This TCR derives from an adult who was a healthcare worker with PCR-confirmed SARS-CoV-2 infection or an uninfected control (not recorded which). CDR3 sequence: CSATRDTGELFF. Here the CDR3 DNA reads TGCAGTGCTACCCGGGACACCGGGGAGCTGTTTTTT.